The present entry profiles one TCR beta chain with its context. The antigen is not known. Evenly divided among several immunoSEQ plates was the genomic DNA of each subset. Template for every sorted-subset replicate PCR totaled roughly 200 ng DNA, tens of thousands of T cell genomes. Some clones are missing from TCRdb's copy, which holds only in-frame ones; the method was immunoSEQ multiplex PCR. The sample lists some 1.5 million clones; 95% to 97% were seen once. The sample is drawn from a study of shared clonotypes between healthy human individuals. V dropped 7 bases and J dropped 7 bases, with 16 bases sitting between them. CDR1 and CDR2 from the germline V gene are SNHLY and FYNNEI. The CDR3 is 13 residues long. Study-wide results and caveats: Around 5.4% of naive CD4 clonotypes were common to four donors. Rarefaction indicated that sorted-subset sequencing remained incomplete although depth was large.

Sequences were obtained from naive CD4+ T cells sorted from blood. Subset indicated: CD45RA+ positively selected. The J gene is TRBJ1-2, the V gene TRBV2; D is possibly TRBD1 (5 bases). This TCR derives from a man under 40 in good health. Here the CDR3 reads CASIDRGIGGYTF. The CDR3 DNA sequence: TGTGCCAGCATCGATCGGGGCATAGGTGGCTACACCTTC.